This TCR beta chain was recovered during a study of T and B cells in COVID-19 patients. Study summary: Critical illness requiring mechanical ventilation or extracorporeal membrane oxygenation affected about 55% of the roughly 20 active-infection patients.

Germline-derived CDR1 and CDR2 are SQVTM and ANQGSEA. V dropped 5 bases and J dropped 3 bases, with 12 bases sitting between them. This CDR3 contains 13 residues. Each TRB amplification used roughly 250-550 ng of genomic DNA from blood. BIOMED2 TRB-A/B primer pools were used in multiplex TRB PCR. TCRdb reprocessed the multiplex PCR reads with MiXCR, giving one entry per CDR3 protein. The sample lists more than 9,500 distinct CDR3 sequences, under 35% seen once, with about 30% in the top ten. Study-wide findings and caveats: At recovery TRB diversity and richness exceeded healthy donors, after highly clonal active COVID-19 repertoires. Sorted SARS-CoV-2-responsive or tetramer+ T cells and CD4+, regulatory and CD8+ subsets were not yet sequenced.

This clonotype counts as medium-sized (0.01 to 0.1%). Antigen: not known. The sequenced sample was blood. This chain links TRBV29-1 with TRBJ2-3; tentatively, D is TRBD2 (5 bases). The sequence was obtained from a human donor who had recovered from COVID-19. As DNA, the CDR3 is TGCAGCGTTCTTGAGGGAAGGACAGATACGCAGTATTTT. Its translation: CSVLEGRTDTQYF.